The 15 T cell receptor beta chains presented below share a single source sample, sequenced in a study of human thymus T cells. Thymus specimens were resections from corrective heart surgery. TCRdb's table, derived via immunoSEQ multiplex PCR, lists solely in-frame clones and lacks some. Altogether about 130,000 clones are present, around 94% being singletons, with the ten largest covering less than 0.03%. The sample comprised thymus tissue. These receptors all stem from a boy younger than two with a congenital heart defect but otherwise immunologically healthy.

This chain connects TRBV7-2 to TRBJ2-5; D is possibly TRBD2 (5 bases). Germline assignment: CDR1 SGHTA and CDR2 FQGNSA. This CDR3 spans 14 amino acids. The V end lost 1 base, the J end lost 5 bases, and 11 bases lay between the germline ends. The CDR3 region is CASSLVLGGETQYF. CDR3 DNA: TGTGCCAGCAGCTTAGTCTTGGGCGGGGAGACCCAGTACTTC.

The chain employs TRBV25-1 and TRBJ2-5; 7 bases fit TRBD2. This CDR3 is 18 amino acids long. V lost 3 bases and J lost 0; bases outside the gene matches: 13. Germline CDR1 is MGHDK and CDR2 is SYGVNS. The CDR3 sequence is CASSDSAPGAGYQETQYF. The CDR3 nucleotides are TGTGCCAGCAGTGACTCTGCACCGGGAGCGGGGTACCAAGAGACCCAGTACTTC.

The CDR3 bases are TGTGCCAGCAGCTTAGGGGCAGGGCGGTATGGCTACACCTTC. This sequence encodes CASSLGAGRYGYTF. The V gene is TRBV11-2, the J gene TRBJ1-2; possibly TRBD1 for D (5 bases). The CDR3 consists of 14 residues. Trimming left V 1 base short and J 5 bases short, with 11 bases between. Germline V gene lookup returns CDR1 SGHAT and CDR2 FQNNGV.

The chain recombines TRBV7-8 with TRBJ2-7, with TRBD2 as a possible D gene (6 bases). Germline-derived CDR1 and CDR2 are SGHVS and FQNEAQ. Deletions cut 5 bases from V and 3 bases from J, with 14 bases between. The CDR3 contains 14 residues. CDR3 nucleotide sequence: TGTGCCAGCAGCACCGGGGGTCTAGACTACGAGCAGTACTTC. Amino acids: CASSTGGLDYEQYF.

The chain couples TRBV12-5 to TRBJ1-2; D is perhaps TRBD1 (6 bases). Trimming shortened V by 6 bases and J by 4 bases, and 18 bases separated the two germline ends. Germline V CDR1 and CDR2: LGHNT, FRNRAP. CDR3 length equals 15 residues. The CDR3 DNA sequence: TGTGCTAGTGGACCGAGGGGGGGGCGCCCCTATGGCTACACCTTC. Protein sequence: CASGPRGGRPYGYTF.

This clone was found a few times. The genes are TRBV7-3 and TRBJ1-1, with a tentative D call TRBD1 (5 bases). Germline V gene lookup returns CDR1 SGHTA and CDR2 FQGTGA. The CDR3 is made up of 12 amino acids. The V end lost 5 bases, the J end lost 10 bases, and 14 bases lay between the germline ends. CDR3 DNA sequence: TGTGCCAGCAGCCTAGGGGAGGGAGGAGCTTTCTTT. Its protein product is CASSLGEGGAFF.

V is TRBV4-2 and J is TRBJ2-5; TRBD2 is a possible D gene (6 bases). The CDR3 has 14 residues. Germline CDR1 and CDR2: LGHNA and YNFKEQ. Trimming left V 5 bases short and J 4 bases short, with 14 bases between. The CDR3 reads CASSTGVRGETQYF. In nucleotides, the CDR3 is TGTGCCAGCAGCACGGGGGTGCGTGGAGAGACCCAGTACTTC.

This clone was recorded only once. V is TRBV6-1 and J is TRBJ1-1; TRBD1 matches 11 bases. The CDR3 has 15 residues. The V and J ends lost 6 bases and 1 base, in that order; junction bases with no gene match: 4. Germline assignment: CDR1 MNHNS and CDR2 SASEGT. This chain's CDR3 is CASSLGTGGNTEAFF. CDR3 coding DNA: TGTGCCAGCAGCCTTGGGACAGGGGGGAACACTGAAGCTTTCTTT.

The rearrangement uses TRBV15 and TRBJ2-7; 10 bases align to TRBD1. This CDR3 region has 15 residues. The V segment lost 1 base and the J segment 3 bases; nucleotides outside the gene matches: 3. Looked up from germline, CDR1 is LNHNV and CDR2 is YYDKDF (reference sequence). The chain's CDR3 is CATSRADRGDYEQYF. The CDR3 DNA reads as TGTGCCACCAGCAGAGCGGACAGGGGGGACTACGAGCAGTACTTC.

V gene TRBV19 combines with J gene TRBJ1-1; 7 positions match TRBD1. CDR1 and CDR2 from the germline V gene are LNHDA and SQIVND (reference sequence). CDR3 size: 17 residues. Trimming cost V 6 bases and J 3 bases; bases outside gene matches: 16. The CDR3 here is CASSPITGDVSYTEAFF. The CDR3 DNA is TGTGCCAGTAGCCCGATAACAGGGGATGTAAGCTACACTGAAGCTTTCTTT.

V and J are TRBV27 and TRBJ2-1; 8 nucleotides align to TRBD2. Germline V gives CDR1 MNHEY, CDR2 SMNVEV (reference sequence). V shed 7 bases, J shed 9 bases, and the junction held 17 bases outside the gene matches. This CDR3 region has 16 residues. The chain's CDR3 is CASTKAGTSPSGEQFF. The DNA of the CDR3 is TGTGCCAGCACCAAGGCCGGGACTAGTCCATCGGGTGAGCAGTTCTTC.

This clone occurred a few times. The chain uses TRBV28 and TRBJ1-5, with unresolved D. The CDR3 is 15 amino acids. Germline lookup yields CDR1 MDHEN and CDR2 SYDVKM. Trimming took off 3 bases at V and 0 bases at J, with 9 bases between the two ends. The CDR3 loop is CASSLRRLSNQPQHF. In DNA, the CDR3 is TGTGCCAGCAGTTTGAGAAGACTTAGCAATCAGCCCCAGCATTTT.

The chain is built from TRBV29-1 and TRBJ1-2; 8 nucleotides line up with TRBD1. Germline V gives CDR1 SQVTM, CDR2 ANQGSEA. Losses at the gene ends were 3 bases for V and 4 bases for J; bases not matched to a gene: 7. The CDR3 extends over 14 amino acids. CDR3 coding DNA: TGCAGCGTTGAGAAACAGGGGGGCGGCTATGGCTACACCTTC. Its protein product is CSVEKQGGGYGYTF.

The genes are TRBV4-3 and TRBJ1-4; no definite D call. Germline values: CDR1 LGHNA, CDR2 YSLEER. This CDR3 contains 15 residues. Trimming removed 1 base at V and 3 bases at J, with 9 bases between. The CDR3 DNA reads as TGCGCCAGCAGCCAAGCGGTCACCTCTAATGAAAAACTGTTTTTT. Its protein product is CASSQAVTSNEKLFF.

This clone was observed once. The rearrangement joins TRBV28 to TRBJ2-5; tentative D call: TRBD1 (5 bases). V lost 5 bases and J lost 4, with 20 bases in between. CDR3 length equals 16 residues. Germline CDR1 MDHEN, CDR2 SYDVKM. CDR3 sequence: CASSRRTREARETQYF. Written as DNA, the CDR3 is TGTGCCAGCAGTCGCCGGACAAGGGAAGCACGAGAGACCCAGTACTTC.